These 29 T cell receptor beta chains came from one sample sequenced in a study of PD-L1 blockade in urothelial cancer (dated 2017 in TCRdb). The library was produced with the immunoSEQ multiplex PCR assay. TCRdb holds this immuneACCESS table with in-frame rearrangements only. Some clones are missing; in checked studies, unresolved V genes explain under half, and the rest has no known cause. The sample records tens of thousands of clones, about a third of which are singletons. Approximately 9% of the sample belongs to the ten largest clones. Reading the label with the study, this specimen's time point is: pretreatment tumor sample. The sequencing used tumor tissue, collected before atezolizumab (anti-PD-L1) treatment. These receptors all stem from a man aged 60-69 years with urothelial cancer.

The V call is TRBV28, the J call TRBJ1-2, with no clear D. The germline CDR1 and CDR2 sequences are MDHEN and SYDVKM. The CDR3 is 12 amino acids. The V end lost 6 bases, the J end lost 2 bases, and 7 bases lay between the germline ends. The CDR3 DNA is TGTGCCAGCAGGTACGCAAACTATGGCTACACCTTC. It encodes CASRYANYGYTF.

This clone was found a few times. The chain joins TRBV19 to TRBJ1-1, with 7 bases aligning to TRBD1. Germline trimming cut 4 bases from V and 2 bases from J; bases unmatched to any gene: 7. CDR1 and CDR2 from the germline V gene are LNHDA and SQIVND (reference sequence). This CDR3 comprises 15 residues. The DNA of the CDR3 is TGTGCCAGTAGTACCCGGACAGGATCAAACACTGAAGCTTTCTTT. Its protein is CASSTRTGSNTEAFF.

V and J are TRBV28 and TRBJ2-5; D might be TRBD2 (6 bases). Germline values: CDR1 MDHEN, CDR2 SYDVKM. Trimming pared 5 bases from V and 5 bases from J, leaving 15 bases between. The CDR3 totals 14 residues. In nucleotides, the CDR3 is TGTGCCAGCAGTCCCTCCGGGAGAGGGGAGACCCAGTACTTC. It codes for CASSPSGRGETQYF.

This chain uses TRBV6-8 with TRBJ1-4, with 8 bases fitting TRBD1. There are 18 residues in the CDR3. Germline V gene data show CDR1 as MNHGY and CDR2 as SAAAGT. Trimming removed 0 bases from V and 5 bases from J; junction bases left unmatched: 11. DNA for the CDR3: TGTGCCAGCAGTTACTCGACCCCTGGACAGGGCGGCAATGAAAAACTGTTTTTT. Translated, it gives CASSYSTPGQGGNEKLFF.

The chain uses TRBV5-1 and TRBJ2-1; the D gene is possibly TRBD1 (6 bases). The CDR3 is 15 residues long. In germline, CDR1 is SGHRS, CDR2 YFSETQ. V was clipped by 6 bases and J by 0 bases, with 13 bases between them. CDR3 in DNA: TGCGCCAGCACCTCAGGGGCAAGCTCCTACAATGAGCAGTTCTTC. Its protein is CASTSGASSYNEQFF.

The genes are TRBV4-1 and TRBJ2-5, with 12 bases aligning to TRBD1. The CDR3 runs to 16 residues. After removal of 0 bases from V and 5 bases from J, the junction contained 4 bases not matched to a gene. The germline gives CDR1 MGHRA, CDR2 YSYEKL. In nucleotides, the CDR3 is TGCGCCAGCAGCCAAGATGGGACAGGGGGCGCCGAGACCCAGTACTTC. It translates to CASSQDGTGGAETQYF.

This clone has just a few counts. V gene TRBV19 combines with J gene TRBJ1-5; D gene uncertain. Germline V gene data show CDR1 as LNHDA and CDR2 as SQIVND (reference sequence). V was clipped by 10 bases and J by 1 base, with 17 bases between them. This CDR3 is built from 15 residues. CDR3 DNA: TGTGCCACTACGTTAGAGAGGTCGAGCAATCAGCCCCAGCATTTT. Protein: CATTLERSSNQPQHF.

This rearrangement joins TRBV14 to TRBJ2-7, with 7 bases that match TRBD1. This CDR3 is built from 17 residues. With V trimmed by 1 base and J by 2 bases, 11 bases remained unmatched. Germline V gene sequence: CDR1 SGHDN, CDR2 FVKESK. The CDR3 region is CASSQGTSRGGTYEQYF. The CDR3 nucleotides read TGTGCCAGCAGCCAAGGCACGTCCAGAGGGGGCACCTACGAGCAGTACTTC.

For this clone: One end of the junction does not line up with germline, which may come from a read error. The chain recombines TRBV18 with TRBJ1-2; D gene unclear. The germline V gene has CDR1 KGHSH and CDR2 LQKENI. This CDR3 has 14 residues. The CDR3 DNA reads TGTGCCAGCTCACCCGGCTTGGTTGACTATGGTTACACCTTC. Its protein is CASSPGLVDYGYTF.

The chain carries TRBV30 and TRBJ1-1, with D maybe TRBD1 (5 bases). The V and J ends lost 3 bases and 0 bases respectively, with 8 bases between them. The CDR3 is made up of 13 amino acids. The germline CDR1 and CDR2 sequences are GTSNPN and SVGIG (reference sequence). CDR3 coding DNA: TGTGCCTGGAGATGGGGCCTGAACACTGAAGCTTTCTTT. Translation gives CAWRWGLNTEAFF.

As concerns this clone: One junction end does not reproduce the germline sequence, and a read error may be involved. The chain combines TRBV6-8 with TRBJ2-3; 10 bases agree with TRBD2. CDR3 size: 14 residues. Germline V gene lookup returns CDR1 MNHGY and CDR2 SAAAGT. CDR3 loop: CAISGPSGRDTQYF. As DNA, the CDR3 is TGTGCCATCAGTGGTCCTAGCGGGAGAGATACGCAGTATTTT.

There are many counts of this clone. The V call is TRBV11-3, the J call TRBJ2-5; perhaps TRBD2 as D (6 bases). The CDR3 spans 14 residues. CDR1 is SGHNT and CDR2 is YENEEA in the germline V gene. V lost 3 bases, J lost 5 bases, and 13 bases lay in between. CDR3 nucleotide sequence: TGTGCCAGCAGCTTCGGAGGGCCGGTGGAGACCCAGTACTTC. This codes for CASSFGGPVETQYF. Combining the CDR3 with reference TRBV11-3 and TRBJ2-5 gives the whole variable domain EAGVVQSPRYKIIEKKQPVAFWCNPISGHNTLYWYLQNLGQGPELLIRYENEEAVDDSQLPKDRFSAERLKGVDSTLKIQPAELGDSAVYLCASSFGGPVETQYFGPGTRLLVL.

This clone occurred a few times. CDR3 DNA: TGCAGCGTTAACCCGGGACAGGTGAACACTGAAGCTTTCTTT. Translation gives CSVNPGQVNTEAFF. The chain has TRBV29-1 and TRBJ1-1; 8 bases line up with TRBD1. V shed 5 bases, J shed 0 bases, and the junction held 5 bases outside the gene matches. CDR3 length: 14 residues. Germline V gene lookup returns CDR1 SQVTM and CDR2 ANQGSEA.

This clone was detected only a few times. The chain couples TRBV7-6 to TRBJ2-5, with D hard to call. V lost 4 bases and J 2 bases, leaving 11 bases between the germline ends. Per germline, CDR1 SGHVS and CDR2 FNYEAQ. CDR3 length equals 14 residues. DNA of the CDR3: TGTGCCAGCAGCTACATCACCGGTCAAGAGACCCAGTACTTC. Translated, it gives CASSYITGQETQYF.

This clone was recorded once. This chain links TRBV29-1 with TRBJ2-7, with a possible D match to TRBD2 (6 bases). Germline CDR1 and CDR2: SQVTM and ANQGSEA. V lost 4 bases and J 3 bases, leaving 13 bases between the germline ends. The CDR3 runs to 13 residues. This chain's CDR3 is CSVALTSFYEQYF. CDR3 nucleotides: TGCAGCGTTGCCCTGACTAGTTTCTACGAGCAGTACTTC.

The V call is TRBV10-3, the J call TRBJ1-3, with 8 bases that match TRBD1. V shed 10 bases, J shed 2 bases, and the junction held 4 bases outside the gene matches. Germline assignment: CDR1 ENHRY and CDR2 SYGVKD. This CDR3 has 13 amino acids. The CDR3 DNA is TGTGCCAGGACAGGGTTCACTGGAAACACCATATATTTT. It encodes CARTGFTGNTIYF.

The CDR3 DNA follows: TGCAGCGTGGCCGGGACAGGGTACCAGCCCCAGCATTTT. Translated, it gives CSVAGTGYQPQHF. The genes are TRBV29-1 and TRBJ1-5; 9 bases map to TRBD1. CDR1 SQVTM and CDR2 ANQGSEA come from the germline V gene. This CDR3 region has 13 residues. The V segment lost 6 bases and the J segment 7 bases; nucleotides outside the gene matches: 7.

Ten or more counts support this clone. The CDR3 bases are TGTGCCAGCAGCGTAGAACAGGAGCCGACCTACGAGCAGTACTTC. As protein: CASSVEQEPTYEQYF. The rearrangement joins TRBV9 to TRBJ2-7; tentatively, D is TRBD1 (5 bases). V shed 0 bases and J shed 2 bases, with 12 bases lying between them. The CDR3 sequence is 15 residues long. CDR1 is SGDLS and CDR2 is YYNGEE in the germline V gene.

This clone has just a few counts. The chain uses TRBV30 and TRBJ1-2; D unresolved. Trimming left V 3 bases short and J 2 bases short, with 4 bases between. The CDR3 is 11 amino acids. Germline V gene sequence: CDR1 GTSNPN, CDR2 SVGIG (reference sequence). For the CDR3, the DNA is TGTGCCTGGAGCAAGAACTATGGCTACACCTTC. Translating it yields CAWSKNYGYTF.

This clone was found once. The chain joins TRBV19 to TRBJ2-6, with D unclear. V gave up 3 bases and J gave up 2 bases, with 5 bases separating them. This CDR3 spans 14 amino acids. The germline V gene encodes CDR1 LNHDA and CDR2 SQIVND (reference sequence). Here the CDR3 reads CASSMGAGANVLTF. CDR3 DNA: TGTGCCAGTAGTATGGGCGCTGGGGCCAACGTCCTGACTTTC.

In this sample, this clone turned up a few times. The genes are TRBV29-1 and TRBJ1-2; 12 bases align to TRBD1. V was pared by 7 bases and J by 8 bases, with 8 bases of the junction left unmatched. Germline V gene lookup returns CDR1 SQVTM and CDR2 ANQGSEA. This CDR3 contains 13 residues. CDR3 loop: CSALGQGAEGYTF. The DNA of the CDR3 is TGCAGCGCCTTGGGACAGGGGGCTGAAGGCTACACCTTC.

This clone was seen only a few times. This sequence joins TRBV11-3 and TRBJ1-3; weak D call: TRBD1 (6 bases). The CDR3 runs 16 residues. From germline, CDR1 is SGHNT and CDR2 YENEEA. V lost 4 bases to trimming and J lost 0 bases, with 13 bases between them. The CDR3 region is CASSYTGSYSGNTIYF. Here the CDR3 DNA reads TGTGCCAGCAGCTATACAGGGAGTTACTCTGGAAACACCATATATTTT.

The chain joins TRBV9 to TRBJ2-1; TRBD2 aligns across 10 bases. Germline loops: CDR1 SGDLS, CDR2 YYNGEE. The length of the CDR3 is 14 residues. J gave up 7 bases and V 5 bases, and 6 bases lay outside the gene matches. In DNA, the CDR3 is TGTGCCAGCAGACTAGCGGGATCAGGAAATGAGCAGTTCTTC. It encodes CASRLAGSGNEQFF. Full variable domain (rest looked up from reference TRBV9 and TRBJ2-1): DSGVTQTPKHLITATGQRVTLRCSPRSGDLSVYWYQQSLDQGLQFLIQYYNGEERAKGNILERFSAQQFPDLHSELNLSSLELGDSALYFCASRLAGSGNEQFFGPGTRLTVL.

The V gene is TRBV19, the J gene TRBJ2-7; the match to TRBD1 covers 7 bases. The germline gives CDR1 LNHDA, CDR2 SQIVND (reference sequence). J was trimmed by 4 bases and V by 3 bases; bases with no gene match: 6. This CDR3 region has 14 residues. CDR3 coding DNA: TGTGCCAGTAGTATTCAGGGGGTCGGATACGAGCAGTACTTC. This codes for CASSIQGVGYEQYF.

The chain carries TRBV18 and TRBJ1-4; 9 bases are shared with TRBD1. Germline V gene data show CDR1 as KGHSH and CDR2 as LQKENI. The V and J ends lost 4 bases and 8 bases, in that order; junction bases with no gene match: 5. The CDR3 covers 14 residues. The DNA of the CDR3 is TGTGCCAGCTCACTGACAGGGGGACGGGAAAAACTGTTTTTT. This codes for CASSLTGGREKLFF. The entire variable domain, with the rest obtained from reference TRBV18 and TRBJ1-4, is as follows: NAGVMQNPRHLVRRRGQEARLRCSPMKGHSHVYWYRQLPEEGLKFMVYLQKENIIDESGMPKERFSAEFPKEGPSILRIQQVVRGDSAAYFCASSLTGGREKLFFGSGTQLSVL.

The V call is TRBV11-3, the J call TRBJ2-1; D tentatively fits TRBD1 or TRBD2 (6 bases each). Trimming cost V 7 bases and J 12 bases, with 25 bases left between them. The length of the CDR3 is 15 residues. CDR1 is SGHNT and CDR2 is YENEEA in the germline V gene. CDR3 nucleotide sequence: TGTGCCAGCATATCCGGACAGTGGGGGGTAGGGAGGCAGTTCTTC. It specifies CASISGQWGVGRQFF.

The chain employs TRBV14 and TRBJ2-7, with 10 positions matching TRBD2. J was trimmed by 3 bases and V by 3 bases; bases with no gene match: 5. CDR3 length equals 15 residues. Germline lookup yields CDR1 SGHDN and CDR2 FVKESK. The CDR3 loop is CASSQYLAGVYEQYF. For the CDR3, the DNA is TGTGCCAGCAGCCAGTACCTAGCGGGAGTCTACGAGCAGTACTTC.

Judged by abundance, this clone is medium-sized. This chain connects TRBV11-3 to TRBJ2-2; 8 nucleotides align to TRBD1. With V trimmed by 3 bases and J by 4 bases, 4 bases remained unmatched. Per germline, CDR1 SGHNT and CDR2 YENEEA. There are 15 residues in the CDR3. The CDR3, as DNA: TGTGCCAGCAGCTTGGGCACAGGGGGCACCGGGGAGCTGTTTTTT. It yields the protein CASSLGTGGTGELFF.

The rearrangement joins TRBV6-8 to TRBJ2-7; tentatively, D is TRBD1 (5 bases). Deletions cut 7 bases from V and 3 bases from J, with 16 bases between. The CDR3 spans 14 residues. CDR1 and CDR2 from the germline V gene are MNHGY and SAAAGT. CDR3 bases: TGTGCCAGCACCCCCGCCCAGGGCAGCTACGAGCAGTACTTC. It specifies CASTPAQGSYEQYF.